This TCR beta chain was captured by sequencing in a study of blood T cell repertoires in COVID-19. The ends lost 0 bases at V and 6 bases at J; junction bases unmatched: 9. Germline loops: CDR1 SGDLS, CDR2 YYNGEE. The CDR3 is 16 amino acids. Profiled with immunoSEQ multiplex PCR; TCRdb holds only in-frame clones, not every one. The sample records fewer than 300,000 clones, under 90% being singletons. V and J are TRBV9 and TRBJ2-3; 8 bases line up with TRBD2. Sequencing was carried out using peripheral blood. The source of this sequence is a woman aged 50 to 60 who had recovered from COVID-19. The CDR3 DNA sequence: TGTGCCAGCAGCGTAGCCCCGGGAGGGCCACTCGATACGCAGTATTTT. Amino acid sequence: CASSVAPGGPLDTQYF. Combining the CDR3 with reference TRBV9 and TRBJ2-3 gives the whole variable domain DSGVTQTPKHLITATGQRVTLRCSPRSGDLSVYWYQQSLDQGLQFLIQYYNGEERAKGNILERFSAQQFPDLHSELNLSSLELGDSALYFCASSVAPGGPLDTQYFGPGTRLTVL.